These 29 T cell receptor beta chains were all obtained from the same sample, sequenced in a study of cytomegalovirus exposure and HLA in healthy donors. Primers included in the PCR were 60 Vbeta and 13 Jbeta primers. Sequenced by immunoSEQ multiplex PCR; TCRdb stores in-frame clones only, minus some. Among over 150,000 clones listed, around 72% were seen once. The specimen sequenced was PBMCs. Every receptor here comes from a woman between 50 and 59 years old in good health and CMV-seropositive.

The chain joins TRBV6-1 to TRBJ2-7; TRBD1 agrees at 8 bases. V lost 4 bases, J lost 3 bases, and 5 bases stayed unmatched. CDR3 length equals 14 residues. Germline CDR1 is MNHNS and CDR2 is SASEGT. CDR3 amino acids: CASSALTGVYEQYF. The CDR3 DNA reads TGTGCCAGCAGTGCGCTGACAGGGGTCTACGAGCAGTACTTC.

The chain employs TRBV5-4 and TRBJ2-6; a possible D gene is TRBD1 (5 bases). The CDR3 is 15 amino acids. Germline assignment: CDR1 SGHNT and CDR2 YYREEE (reference sequence). The V gene lost 4 bases and the J gene lost 0 bases, with 8 bases spanning the gap. The CDR3 DNA reads as TGTGCCAGCAGCCCTGACAGCTCTGGGGCCAACGTCCTGACTTTC. It yields the protein CASSPDSSGANVLTF.

This clone was seen just once. The chain employs TRBV27 and TRBJ2-4, with 12 bases lining up with TRBD2. V was clipped by 8 bases and J by 0 bases; unmatched bases: 8. Germline V CDR1 and CDR2: MNHEY, SMNVEV (reference sequence). The CDR3 consists of 17 residues. The CDR3 bases are TGTGCCAGCCAGACTAGCGGGGGCCCTAGAGCCAAAAACATTCAGTACTTC. Amino acids: CASQTSGGPRAKNIQYF.

This rearrangement joins TRBV7-2 to TRBJ1-2, with 7 nucleotides matching TRBD1. The trim removed 4 bases at V and 1 base at J, leaving 0 bases unmatched. Germline lookup yields CDR1 SGHTA and CDR2 FQGNSA. There are 13 residues in the CDR3. The DNA for the CDR3 is TGTGCCAGCAGCTCAGGGGGTAACTATGGCTACACCTTC. This codes for CASSSGGNYGYTF.

The J gene is TRBJ1-2, the V gene TRBV30, with D perhaps matching TRBD1 (6 bases). CDR3 length: 12 residues. CDR1 GTSNPN and CDR2 SVGIG come from the germline V gene (reference sequence). This CDR3 reads CARGLRDYGYTF. CDR3 bases: TGTGCAAGGGGGTTAAGGGACTATGGCTACACCTTC.

This clone has more than one count but fewer than ten. The V call is TRBV5-6, the J call TRBJ2-3, with 8 nucleotides matching TRBD1. Trimming removed 6 bases from V and 5 bases from J; junction bases left unmatched: 11. The CDR3 is 15 residues long. CDR1 SGHDT and CDR2 YYEEEE come from the germline V gene. The CDR3 is CASIVQGARGDTQYF. The CDR3 DNA is TGTGCCAGCATCGTGCAGGGGGCGCGGGGAGATACGCAGTATTTT.

This clone was seen a single time. V is TRBV7-2 and J is TRBJ2-5; D perhaps matches TRBD1 (5 bases). Trimming removed 8 bases from V and 4 bases from J, with 14 bases in between. The CDR3 sequence is 13 residues long. Germline V lookup: CDR1 SGHTA, CDR2 FQGNSA. In DNA, the CDR3 is TGTGCCAGCTGTGCAGGGCGACGAGAGACCCAGTACTTC. Amino acid sequence: CASCAGRRETQYF.

The chain joins TRBV7-9 to TRBJ2-7; the D gene is possibly TRBD1 (5 bases). The germline gives CDR1 SEHNR, CDR2 FQNEAQ (reference sequence). CDR3 length equals 13 residues. V gave up 4 bases and J gave up 3 bases, with 10 bases separating them. CDR3 region: CASSSPRDYEQYF. The CDR3 DNA is TGTGCCAGCAGCTCACCCAGGGACTACGAGCAGTACTTC.

V usage is TRBV9 and J usage is TRBJ2-5; 8 nucleotides align to TRBD2. CDR3 length: 17 amino acids. Germline V lookup: CDR1 SGDLS, CDR2 YYNGEE. Losses at the gene ends were 7 bases for V and 0 bases for J; bases not matched to a gene: 14. CDR3 sequence: CASVMVRGGGYQETQYF. In DNA, the CDR3 is TGTGCCAGCGTTATGGTCCGGGGCGGGGGGTACCAAGAGACCCAGTACTTC.

The chain joins TRBV2 to TRBJ2-2, with 7 bases identical to TRBD1. There are 14 residues in the CDR3. Germline V gives CDR1 SNHLY, CDR2 FYNNEI. The V and J ends lost 6 bases and 1 base, in that order; junction bases with no gene match: 2. The CDR3: CASRGDRNTGELFF. The CDR3 DNA follows: TGTGCCAGCAGGGGGGACAGGAACACCGGGGAGCTGTTTTTT.

This clone was detected a few times. V is TRBV5-1 and J is TRBJ2-1, with 8 bases aligning to TRBD2. Germline V gives CDR1 SGHRS, CDR2 YFSETQ. J lost 4 bases, V lost 4 bases, and 10 bases had no gene match. The CDR3 totals 16 residues. The CDR3 is CASSPREAGDYNEQFF. As DNA, the CDR3 is TGCGCCAGCAGCCCTAGGGAAGCGGGGGATTACAATGAGCAGTTCTTC.

This clone was seen only a few times. The chain combines TRBV5-1 with TRBJ1-2, with D possibly TRBD1 on 5 matching bases. The CDR3 contains 15 residues. V lost 2 bases, J lost 3 bases, and 14 bases lay in between. Germline V gene lookup returns CDR1 SGHRS and CDR2 YFSETQ. CDR3: CASSFAGPGDYGYTF. The CDR3 DNA follows: TGCGCCAGCAGCTTCGCTGGACCGGGGGACTATGGCTACACCTTC. Full variable domain (remainder filled in from reference TRBV5-1 and TRBJ1-2): KAGVTQTPRYLIKTRGQQVTLSCSPISGHRSVSWYQQTPGQGLQFLFEYFSETQRNKGNFPGRFSGRQFSNSRSEMNVSTLELGDSALYLCASSFAGPGDYGYTFGSGTRLTVV.

The gene calls are TRBV4-2 and TRBJ1-4, with 9 bases fitting TRBD1. The CDR3 runs 20 residues. V was clipped by 1 base and J by 7 bases; unmatched bases: 19. Germline assignment: CDR1 LGHNA and CDR2 YNFKEQ. The CDR3 here is CASSQGSSRTGAFRLEKLFF. DNA of the CDR3: TGTGCCAGCAGCCAAGGCTCGTCGAGGACAGGGGCATTTCGGCTTGAAAAACTGTTTTTT.

The chain links TRBV19 to TRBJ2-5; D perhaps matches TRBD2 (5 bases). The CDR3 has 12 amino acids. With 8 bases removed from V and 3 bases from J, the gap between germline ends came to 10 bases. Germline loops: CDR1 LNHDA, CDR2 SQIVND (reference sequence). CDR3 coding DNA: TGTGCCAGTTCAGCCGGGAAAGAGACCCAGTACTTC. Encoded protein: CASSAGKETQYF.

V is TRBV14 and J is TRBJ1-4; D uncertain. The CDR3 spans 18 residues. Per the germline V gene, CDR1 is SGHDN and CDR2 is FVKESK. Between the trimmed V and J ends, which lost 0 bases and 2 bases, there was a span of 16 bases. The CDR3 region has the DNA TGTGCCAGCAGCCAAGAATTCGAGGGTTTAGGGACTAATGAAAAACTGTTTTTT. It is translated as CASSQEFEGLGTNEKLFF.

In this sample, this clone turned up a few times. The J gene is TRBJ2-7, the V gene TRBV5-1; D remains ambiguous. V was cut by 1 base and J by 2 bases, with 13 bases left in between. Per germline, CDR1 SGHRS and CDR2 YFSETQ. The CDR3 sequence is 15 residues long. The CDR3 sequence: CASSLSPPNPYEQYF. The DNA for the CDR3 is TGCGCCAGCAGCTTGAGCCCACCGAATCCCTACGAGCAGTACTTC.

Regarding this clone: A far larger clone is off by one base, so a read error is likely. In the same sample, other DNA sequences code for this CDR3. The V call is TRBV27, the J call TRBJ1-4, with 8 nucleotides matching TRBD1. V was clipped by 6 bases and J by 8 bases; unmatched bases: 14. Germline V lookup: CDR1 MNHEY, CDR2 SMNVEV (reference sequence). The CDR3 has 16 amino acids. CDR3 loop: CASSPGTGIFGEKLFF. CDR3 DNA sequence: TGTGCCAGCAGCCCAGGGACAGGCATCTTCGGGGAAAAACTGTTTTTT.

The chain is built from TRBV20-1 and TRBJ1-2, with D uncertain. V was pared by 1 base and J by 8 bases, with 8 bases between. Looked up from germline, CDR1 is DFQATT and CDR2 is SNEGSKA (reference sequence). The CDR3 loop spans 11 amino acids. This CDR3 is CSARVVSGYTF. Here the CDR3 DNA reads TGCAGTGCTAGAGTCGTAAGCGGCTACACCTTC.

This clone came up a few times. V and J are TRBV19 and TRBJ1-3, with D possibly TRBD1 on 6 matching bases. The germline V gene has CDR1 LNHDA and CDR2 SQIVND (reference sequence). V lost 7 bases and J 4 bases, leaving 23 bases between the germline ends. There are 17 residues in the CDR3. CDR3 in DNA: TGTGCCAGTAATCCCGGGGGGCAGGGACTGGCCGGAAACACCATATATTTT. Translating gives CASNPGGQGLAGNTIYF.

V gene TRBV7-3 combines with J gene TRBJ2-3, with TRBD2 matching over 10 bases. Germline assignment: CDR1 SGHTA and CDR2 FQGTGA. V lost 1 base to trimming and J lost 4 bases; unmatched junction nucleotides: 8. CDR3 length: 17 amino acids. The CDR3 loop is CASSLRLAGVGADTQYF. CDR3 coding DNA: TGTGCCAGCAGCTTAAGGCTAGCGGGAGTGGGGGCAGATACGCAGTATTTT.

The chain combines TRBV4-2 with TRBJ2-2; 7 nucleotides match TRBD1. The CDR3 extends over 17 amino acids. With 4 bases clipped from V and 2 bases from J, the junction kept 10 bases outside the gene matches. Germline CDR1 LGHNA, CDR2 YNFKEQ. CDR3 DNA: TGTGCCAGCAGCCCTTCCTCCTGGGACAGTAACACCGGGGAGCTGTTTTTT. Encoded protein: CASSPSSWDSNTGELFF.

The chain uses TRBV19 and TRBJ1-2; possible D gene TRBD1, 5 bases. This CDR3 region has 13 residues. In germline, CDR1 is LNHDA, CDR2 SQIVND (reference sequence). The ends were cut back, 3 bases at V and 3 bases at J, with 8 bases in the middle. CDR3 nucleotides: TGTGCCAGTAGTATGGGGCAGCACTATGGCTACACCTTC. Protein: CASSMGQHYGYTF.

The rearrangement joins TRBV5-1 to TRBJ2-5, with TRBD1 identical over 9 bases. The J segment lost 5 bases and the V segment lost 4 bases, leaving 12 bases of the junction unmatched. There are 16 residues in the CDR3. Germline assignment: CDR1 SGHRS and CDR2 YFSETQ. CDR3 coding DNA: TGCGCCAGCAGCCTCGCCGGGACAGGGCAGGGGGAGACCCAGTACTTC. This codes for CASSLAGTGQGETQYF.

As for this clone: Within the sample, other DNA sequences also encode this same CDR3. The V call is TRBV6-5, the J call TRBJ2-3, with D tentatively TRBD2 (6 bases). CDR3 size: 13 residues. V was clipped by 8 bases and J by 2 bases, with 11 bases between them. CDR1 is MNHEY and CDR2 is SVGAGI in the germline V gene. The CDR3 is CASRRGYTDTQYF. The CDR3 DNA reads TGTGCCAGCCGGCGGGGCTACACAGATACGCAGTATTTT.

The CDR3 loop is CAISGTRRGENYEQYF. CDR3 DNA sequence: TGTGCCATCAGTGGGACGAGACGGGGTGAAAACTACGAGCAGTACTTC. The gene calls are TRBV10-3 and TRBJ2-7, with D possibly TRBD2 on 5 matching bases. The V and J ends lost 4 bases and 3 bases respectively, with 19 bases between them. The CDR3 totals 16 residues. From germline, CDR1 is ENHRY and CDR2 SYGVKD.

In nucleotides, the CDR3 is TGTGCCAGCAGCTTACCTCAATCGAGCTCTGGAAACACCATATATTTT. Residues: CASSLPQSSSGNTIYF. This chain joins TRBV7-9 and TRBJ1-3; no clear D. In germline, CDR1 is SEHNR, CDR2 FQNEAQ (reference sequence). The CDR3 runs to 16 residues. V was cut by 2 bases and J by 0 bases, with 11 bases left in between.

This rearrangement joins TRBV7-2 to TRBJ2-3; TRBD2 is a possible D gene (6 bases). V was pared by 4 bases and J by 6 bases, with 20 bases between. In germline, CDR1 is SGHTA, CDR2 FQGNSA. The CDR3 has 16 residues. The CDR3 nucleotides are TGTGCCAGCAGCTCTCCCCAACTAGCTAGGTCCGATACGCAGTATTTT. This encodes CASSSPQLARSDTQYF.

The chain links TRBV5-1 to TRBJ2-1, with TRBD2 identical over 8 bases. The V and J ends lost 4 bases and 6 bases, in that order; junction bases with no gene match: 9. This CDR3 comprises 15 residues. Germline CDR1 reads SGHRS; CDR2 reads YFSETQ. The CDR3 sequence: CASSISGTSLNEQFF. The CDR3 DNA follows: TGCGCCAGCAGCATATCCGGGACTAGTCTCAATGAGCAGTTCTTC. The whole variable domain, remainder taken from reference TRBV5-1 and TRBJ2-1, is KAGVTQTPRYLIKTRGQQVTLSCSPISGHRSVSWYQQTPGQGLQFLFEYFSETQRNKGNFPGRFSGRQFSNSRSEMNVSTLELGDSALYLCASSISGTSLNEQFFGPGTRLTVL.

The chain has TRBV29-1 and TRBJ2-1; D unresolved. The V end lost 2 bases, the J end lost 4 bases, and 6 bases lay between the germline ends. Per the germline V gene, CDR1 is SQVTM and CDR2 is ANQGSEA. This CDR3 region has 12 residues. CDR3 nucleotides: TGCAGCGTTGAACGGTCGTACAATGAGCAGTTCTTC. It yields the protein CSVERSYNEQFF.